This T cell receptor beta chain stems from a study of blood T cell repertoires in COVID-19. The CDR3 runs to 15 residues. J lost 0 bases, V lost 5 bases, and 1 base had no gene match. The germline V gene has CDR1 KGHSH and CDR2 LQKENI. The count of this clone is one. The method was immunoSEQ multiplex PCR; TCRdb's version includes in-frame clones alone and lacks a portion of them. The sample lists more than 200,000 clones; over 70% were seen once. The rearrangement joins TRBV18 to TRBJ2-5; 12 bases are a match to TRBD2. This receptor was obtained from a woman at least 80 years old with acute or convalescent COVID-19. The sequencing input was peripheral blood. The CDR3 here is CASSRLAGDQETQYF. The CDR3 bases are TGTGCCAGCTCAAGACTAGCGGGAGACCAAGAGACCCAGTACTTC.